This paragraph covers one T cell receptor beta chain sequence. The data stem from a study of T cells in Graves' hyperthyroidism and ophthalmopathy. CDR3 length: 18 amino acids. In germline, CDR1 is LGHNA, CDR2 YNFKEQ. The ends were cut back, 3 bases at V and 3 bases at J, with 23 bases in the middle. Absent ophthalmopathy progression within 18 months defined stable Graves' hyperthyroidism. From RNA transcripts, TCR beta CDR3 regions were amplified. RT-PCR in the first round (using the HTBI primer set) targeted the TCR CDR3. Via MiXCR, TCRdb re-called the multiplex PCR reads, giving one row per CDR3 protein. This table has about 400,000 distinct CDR3 sequences, 15% appearing once.

The receptor's source is a woman aged 30 to 39 with Graves' hyperthyroidism. The sequencing input was blood. The chain recombines TRBV4-2 with TRBJ1-2; D might be TRBD1 (5 bases). The CDR3 DNA follows: TGTGCCAGCAGCCACATCAACCCCCTCGGGACCACCTACTATGGCTACACCTTC. This translates into CASSHINPLGTTYYGYTF.